The subject of this entry is one T cell receptor beta chain. Reverse transcription of about 0.45 to 1 ug RNA was carried out with random hexamers. Each CDR3 protein is one row after TCRdb ran MiXCR on the immunoSEQ multiplex PCR reads. The sample carries roughly 200,000 distinct CDR3 sequences, 85% to 95% recorded once. The entry originates in a study of CD8 T cells in Susac syndrome. The CDR3 runs to 16 residues. CDR1 is SEHNR, CDR2 FQNEAQ, per germline (reference sequence). Trimming shortened V by 4 bases and J by 0 bases, and 14 bases separated the two germline ends. The material sequenced was CD4+ T cells from PBMCs. The chain employs TRBV7-9 and TRBJ2-3; the D gene is possibly TRBD1 (5 bases). This TCR was sampled from a human donor with Susac syndrome. CDR3 protein: CASSSTTETSTDTQYF. The CDR3 DNA sequence: TGTGCCAGCAGCTCCACGACAGAGACTAGCACAGATACGCAGTATTTT.